One and the same sample provided the 18 T cell receptor beta chains below, sequenced in a study of T cell responses to AZD1222 COVID-19 vaccine. Profiling relied on immunoSEQ multiplex PCR, and the TCRdb table lists in-frame clones only, not all of them. The data show over 120,000 clones, with around 91% seen just once and 1.5% to 2% held by the top ten. The source material was peripheral blood, sampled on day 0 of AZD1222 vaccination. The receptor set was obtained from an adult in good health.

The rearrangement links TRBV3-1 (or the pseudogene TRBV3-2) to TRBJ2-7; D call uncertain. The end of the DNA aligns better with TRBJ2-5, so the J call may be wrong. The CDR3 has 13 residues. Per the germline V gene, CDR1 is LGHDT and CDR2 is YNNKEL (reference sequence). Here the CDR3 DNA reads TGTGCCAGCAGCCAAGAGGCATGGCGGACCCAGTACTTC. Protein product: CASSQEAWRTQYF.

The rearrangement links TRBV4-2 to TRBJ2-3, with no clear D. CDR1 is LGHNA, CDR2 YNFKEQ, per germline. The length of the CDR3 is 14 residues. With 4 bases removed from V and 2 bases from J, the gap between germline ends came to 10 bases. The CDR3 reads CASSLFLLTDTQYF. The CDR3 DNA reads as TGTGCCAGCAGCCTCTTCCTCCTCACAGATACGCAGTATTTT.

J is TRBJ1-1 and V is TRBV28; 8 bases align to TRBD1. The ends lost 3 bases at V and 6 bases at J; junction bases unmatched: 3. Germline CDR1 MDHEN, CDR2 SYDVKM. The CDR3 totals 13 residues. For the CDR3, the DNA is TGTGCCAGCAGTTTGGGGACAGGAGCTGAAGCTTTCTTT. Translation gives CASSLGTGAEAFF.

As for this clone: A read error may produce the germline difference seen at one junction end. V and J are TRBV7-7 and TRBJ2-2; D remains ambiguous. The CDR3 runs 17 residues. Germline V gives CDR1 SSHAT, CDR2 FNYEAQ (reference sequence). CDR3 region: CASSHQLVLANTGELFF. The CDR3 DNA sequence: TGTGCTAGCAGCCATCAACTTGTCCTTGCGAACACCGGGGAGCTGTTTTTT. The full variable domain, in which reference TRBV7-7 and TRBJ2-2 provide the parts outside the CDR3, is GAGVSQSPRYKVTKRGQDVTLRCDPISSHATLYWYQQALGQGPEFLTYFNYEAQPDKSGLPSDRFSAERPEGSISTLTIQRTEQRDSAMYRCASSHQLVLANTGELFFGEGSRLTVL.

The V call is TRBV6-1, the J call TRBJ1-3; D not resolved. The CDR3 totals 12 residues. Germline CDR1 and CDR2: MNHNS and SASEGT. V was shortened by 1 base and J by 3 bases, with 1 base between the two germline ends. The CDR3 nucleotides are TGTGCCAGCAGTGAAGATGGAAACACCATATATTTT. It codes for CASSEDGNTIYF.

This clone was detected only a few times. The gene calls are TRBV5-6 and TRBJ1-1; D call uncertain. Trimming removed 3 bases at V and 0 bases at J, with 3 bases between. CDR1 is SGHDT and CDR2 is YYEEEE in the germline V gene. The CDR3 loop spans 12 amino acids. CDR3 sequence reads: CASSSMNTEAFF. The CDR3 DNA sequence: TGTGCCAGCAGCTCAATGAACACTGAAGCTTTCTTT.

The rearrangement uses TRBV27 and TRBJ1-1; no reliable D call. Germline CDR1 and CDR2: MNHEY and SMNVEV (reference sequence). The CDR3 is made up of 15 amino acids. Trimming removed 5 bases at V and 1 base at J, with 14 bases between. CDR3 amino acids: CASSPVAPGNTEAFF. CDR3 sequence (DNA): TGTGCCAGCAGTCCGGTTGCGCCCGGGAACACTGAAGCTTTCTTT.

The rearrangement uses TRBV11-2 and TRBJ1-1; no clear D. The CDR3 is 12 residues long. From germline, CDR1 is SGHAT and CDR2 FQNNGV. With 1 base removed from V and 5 bases from J, the gap between germline ends came to 5 bases. CDR3 sequence (DNA): TGTGCCAGCAGCTTAGTTCGTACTGAAGCTTTCTTT. It encodes CASSLVRTEAFF.

V and J are TRBV6-5 and TRBJ1-5; no firm D call. In germline, CDR1 is MNHEY, CDR2 SVGAGI. V lost 7 bases to trimming and J lost 1 base, with 8 bases between them. The CDR3 length is 13 residues. CDR3 loop: CASIGVSNQPQHF. The CDR3 DNA sequence: TGTGCCAGCATTGGGGTGAGCAATCAGCCCCAGCATTTT.

This chain links TRBV18 with TRBJ1-4, with 8 bases aligning to TRBD1. Germline CDR1 reads KGHSH; CDR2 reads LQKENI. The CDR3 contains 14 residues. Trimming took 8 bases from V and 7 from J; bases not matched to a gene: 9. As DNA, the CDR3 is TGTGCCAGCCCAGGGGGCAGGGTCGGTGAAAAACTGTTTTTT. It yields the protein CASPGGRVGEKLFF.

V is TRBV5-1 and J is TRBJ1-4; possibly TRBD1 for D (5 bases). Germline assignment: CDR1 SGHRS and CDR2 YFSETQ. The CDR3 is made up of 17 amino acids. V shed 0 bases and J shed 0 bases, with 12 bases lying between them. The CDR3 DNA follows: TGCGCCAGCAGCTTGGGCCTCCGACAGTCAACTAATGAAAAACTGTTTTTT. It yields the protein CASSLGLRQSTNEKLFF.

V gene TRBV3-1 (or the pseudogene TRBV3-2) combines with J gene TRBJ1-2; TRBD1 matches 7 bases. The germline V gene has CDR1 LGHDT and CDR2 YNNKEL (reference sequence). Trimming took 1 base from V and 3 from J; bases not matched to a gene: 2. The CDR3 has 14 residues. The CDR3 reads CASSQGRGDYGYTF. The CDR3 DNA reads as TGTGCCAGCAGCCAAGGCAGGGGGGACTATGGCTACACCTTC.

This chain uses TRBV2 with TRBJ1-1; TRBD1 matches at 7 bases. V trimming: 7 bases; J trimming: 6 bases; junction bases outside the gene matches: 14. Per the germline V gene, CDR1 is SNHLY and CDR2 is FYNNEI. The CDR3 totals 15 residues. The CDR3 nucleotides read TGTGCCAGCAACCGGGACAGTTCTTTCAACTCTGAAGCTTTCTTT. Protein sequence: CASNRDSSFNSEAFF.

The V gene is TRBV18, the J gene TRBJ1-3; D is possibly TRBD1 (6 bases). Looked up from germline, CDR1 is KGHSH and CDR2 is LQKENI. Trimming took 5 bases from V and 0 from J, leaving 17 bases between them. CDR3 length: 17 amino acids. The chain's CDR3 is CASSEYPGQISGNTIYF. The CDR3 coding sequence is TGTGCCAGCTCAGAATATCCGGGACAAATCTCTGGAAACACCATATATTTT.

This chain joins TRBV14 and TRBJ1-3; possible D gene TRBD1, 5 bases. Trimming shortened V by 7 bases and J by 1 base, and 17 bases separated the two germline ends. The CDR3 contains 16 residues. The germline gives CDR1 SGHDN, CDR2 FVKESK. The DNA of the CDR3 is TGTGCCAGCAACGGGCCGGGACTGCCTTCTGGAAACACCATATATTTT. It is translated as CASNGPGLPSGNTIYF. The full variable domain, rest sourced from reference TRBV14 and TRBJ1-3, is EAGVTQFPSHSVIEKGQTVTLRCDPISGHDNLYWYRRVMGKEIKFLLHFVKESKQDESGMPNNRFLAERTGGTYSTLKVQPAELEDSGVYFCASNGPGLPSGNTIYFGEGSWLTVV.

The chain uses TRBV3-1 (or the pseudogene TRBV3-2) and TRBJ2-7; no clear D. The CDR3 spans 14 residues. Trimming shortened V by 4 bases and J by 3 bases, and 13 bases separated the two germline ends. Per the germline V gene, CDR1 is LGHDT and CDR2 is YNNKEL (reference sequence). CDR3 loop: CASSRQSSGYEQYF. Here the CDR3 DNA reads TGTGCCAGCAGCCGTCAGAGTAGTGGCTACGAGCAGTACTTC.

The gene calls are TRBV6-1 and TRBJ2-5; possibly TRBD2 for D (5 bases). Trimming cost V 2 bases and J 0 bases, with 16 bases left between them. Germline V gene lookup returns CDR1 MNHNS and CDR2 SASEGT. The CDR3 sequence is 17 residues long. This CDR3 reads CASSEYGWQDYQETQYF. Here the CDR3 DNA reads TGTGCCAGCAGTGAATATGGATGGCAGGACTACCAAGAGACCCAGTACTTC.

This sequence joins TRBV27 and TRBJ2-6; no clear D gene. Germline V CDR1 and CDR2: MNHEY, SMNVEV (reference sequence). The germline V and J ends were trimmed by 8 bases and 0 bases, with 5 bases remaining between them. The CDR3 spans 13 residues. The CDR3 loop reads CASGYSGANVLTF. The DNA of the CDR3 is TGTGCCAGCGGGTACTCTGGGGCCAACGTCCTGACTTTC.